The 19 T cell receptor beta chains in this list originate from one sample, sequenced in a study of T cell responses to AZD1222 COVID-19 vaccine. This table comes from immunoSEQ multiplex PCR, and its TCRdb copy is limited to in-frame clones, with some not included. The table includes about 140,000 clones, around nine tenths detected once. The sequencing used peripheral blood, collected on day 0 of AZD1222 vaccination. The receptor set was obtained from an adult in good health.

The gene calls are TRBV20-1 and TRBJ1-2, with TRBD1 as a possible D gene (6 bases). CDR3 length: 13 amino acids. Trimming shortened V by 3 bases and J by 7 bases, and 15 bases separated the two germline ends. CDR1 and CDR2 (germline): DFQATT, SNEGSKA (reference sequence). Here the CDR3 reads CSASSGVTGGYTF. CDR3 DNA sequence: TGCAGTGCTAGTTCAGGGGTGACTGGTGGCTACACCTTC.

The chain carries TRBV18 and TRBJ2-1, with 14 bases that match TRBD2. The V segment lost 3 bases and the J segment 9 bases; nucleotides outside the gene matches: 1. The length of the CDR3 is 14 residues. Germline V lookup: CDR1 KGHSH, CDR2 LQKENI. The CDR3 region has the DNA TGTGCCAGCTCACCGGGACTAGCGGGAGCTGAGCAGTTCTTC. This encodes CASSPGLAGAEQFF.

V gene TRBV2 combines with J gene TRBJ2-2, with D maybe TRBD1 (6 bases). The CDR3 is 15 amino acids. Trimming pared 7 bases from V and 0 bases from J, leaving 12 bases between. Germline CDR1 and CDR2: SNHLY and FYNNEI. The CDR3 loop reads CASKMDRTNTGELFF. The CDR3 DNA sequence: TGTGCCAGCAAGATGGACAGAACGAACACCGGGGAGCTGTTTTTT.

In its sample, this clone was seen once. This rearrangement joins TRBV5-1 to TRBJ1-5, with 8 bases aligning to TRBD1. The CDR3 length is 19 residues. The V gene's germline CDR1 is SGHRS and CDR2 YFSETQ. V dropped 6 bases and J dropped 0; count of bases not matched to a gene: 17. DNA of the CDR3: TGCGCCAGCACCCTCCCGCAGGGGGCGCGGAGCCTTAGCAATCAGCCCCAGCATTTT. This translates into CASTLPQGARSLSNQPQHF.

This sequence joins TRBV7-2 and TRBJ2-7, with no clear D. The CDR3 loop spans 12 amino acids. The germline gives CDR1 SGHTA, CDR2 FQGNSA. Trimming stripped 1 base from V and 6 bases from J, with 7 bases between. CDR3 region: CASSLGVGEQYF. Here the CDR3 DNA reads TGTGCCAGCAGCTTAGGGGTGGGCGAGCAGTACTTC.

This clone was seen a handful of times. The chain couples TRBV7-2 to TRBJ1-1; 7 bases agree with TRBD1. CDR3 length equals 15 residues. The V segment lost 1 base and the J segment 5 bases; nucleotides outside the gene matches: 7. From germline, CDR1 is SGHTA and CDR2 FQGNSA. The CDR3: CASSLDNRGSTEAFF. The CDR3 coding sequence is TGTGCCAGCAGCTTAGACAACAGGGGAAGTACTGAAGCTTTCTTT. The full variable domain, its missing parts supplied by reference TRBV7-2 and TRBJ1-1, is GAGVSQSPSNKVTEKGKDVELRCDPISGHTALYWYRQSLGQGLEFLIYFQGNSAPDKSGLPSDRFSAERTGGSVSTLTIQRTQQEDSAVYLCASSLDNRGSTEAFFGQGTRLTVV.

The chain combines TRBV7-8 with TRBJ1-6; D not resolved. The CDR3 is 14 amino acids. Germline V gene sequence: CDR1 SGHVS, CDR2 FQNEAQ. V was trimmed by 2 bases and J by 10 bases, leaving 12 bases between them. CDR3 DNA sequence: TGTGCCAGCAGCTTACACGGGTCTGGGTCACCCCTCCACTTT. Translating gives CASSLHGSGSPLHF.

CDR3 in DNA: TGTGCCAGTAGTAGAGCTAGAGGGCCCCAAGAGACCCAGTACTTC. Translating it yields CASSRARGPQETQYF. The chain links TRBV19 to TRBJ2-5; perhaps TRBD2 as D (5 bases). Trimming left V 4 bases short and J 1 base short, with 13 bases between. The CDR3 covers 15 residues. CDR1 is LNHDA, CDR2 SQIVND, per germline (reference sequence).

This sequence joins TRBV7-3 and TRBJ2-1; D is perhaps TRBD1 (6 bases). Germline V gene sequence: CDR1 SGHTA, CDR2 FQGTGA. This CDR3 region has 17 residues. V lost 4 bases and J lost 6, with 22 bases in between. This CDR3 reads CASSYYSRGDPINEQFF. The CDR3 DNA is TGTGCCAGCAGCTATTACAGCAGGGGAGACCCAATCAATGAGCAGTTCTTC.

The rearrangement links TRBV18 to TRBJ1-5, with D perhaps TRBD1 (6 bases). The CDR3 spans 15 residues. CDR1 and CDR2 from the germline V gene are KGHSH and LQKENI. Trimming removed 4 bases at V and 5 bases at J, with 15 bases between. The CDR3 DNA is TGTGCCAGCTCACTGACGAACCACAGGGATCAGCCCCAGCATTTT. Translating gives CASSLTNHRDQPQHF. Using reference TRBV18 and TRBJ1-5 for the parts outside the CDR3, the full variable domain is NAGVMQNPRHLVRRRGQEARLRCSPMKGHSHVYWYRQLPEEGLKFMVYLQKENIIDESGMPKERFSAEFPKEGPSILRIQQVVRGDSAAYFCASSLTNHRDQPQHFGDGTRLSIL.

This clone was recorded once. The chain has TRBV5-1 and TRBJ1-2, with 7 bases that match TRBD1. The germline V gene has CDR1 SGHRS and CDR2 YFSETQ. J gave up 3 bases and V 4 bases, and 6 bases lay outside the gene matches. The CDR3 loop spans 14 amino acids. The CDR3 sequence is CASSLMGTDYGYTF. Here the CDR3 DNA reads TGCGCCAGCAGCCTGATGGGGACAGACTATGGCTACACCTTC.

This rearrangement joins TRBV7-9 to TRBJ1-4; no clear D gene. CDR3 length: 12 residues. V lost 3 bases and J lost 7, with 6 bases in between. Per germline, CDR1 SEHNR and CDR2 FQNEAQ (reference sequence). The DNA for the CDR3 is TGTGCCAGCAGCTTGGGCGGTGAAAAACTGTTTTTT. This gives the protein CASSLGGEKLFF.

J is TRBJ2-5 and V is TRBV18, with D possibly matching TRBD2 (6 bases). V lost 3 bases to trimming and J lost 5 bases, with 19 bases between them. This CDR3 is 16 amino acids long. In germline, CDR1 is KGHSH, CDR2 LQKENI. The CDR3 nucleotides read TGTGCCAGCTCACCGGCGGGACCCTCGGTGCGGGAGACCCAGTACTTC. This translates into CASSPAGPSVRETQYF.

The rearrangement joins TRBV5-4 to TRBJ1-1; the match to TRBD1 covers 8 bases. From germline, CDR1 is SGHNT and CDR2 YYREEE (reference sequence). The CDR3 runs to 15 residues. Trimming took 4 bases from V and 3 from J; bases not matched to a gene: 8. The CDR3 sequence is CASSHTTGVDTEAFF. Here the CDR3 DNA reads TGTGCCAGCAGCCATACGACAGGGGTCGACACTGAAGCTTTCTTT.

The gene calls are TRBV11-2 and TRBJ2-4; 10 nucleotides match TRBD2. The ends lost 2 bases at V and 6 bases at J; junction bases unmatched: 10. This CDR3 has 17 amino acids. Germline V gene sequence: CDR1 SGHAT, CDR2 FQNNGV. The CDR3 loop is CASSLRQSGGARNIQYF. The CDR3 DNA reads TGTGCCAGCAGCTTAAGGCAGAGCGGGGGGGCAAGAAACATTCAGTACTTC. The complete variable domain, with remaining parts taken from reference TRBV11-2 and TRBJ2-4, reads EAGVAQSPRYKIIEKRQSVAFWCNPISGHATLYWYQQILGQGPKLLIQFQNNGVVDDSQLPKDRFSAERLKGVDSTLKIQPAKLEDSAVYLCASSLRQSGGARNIQYFGAGTRLSVL.

CDR3 amino acids: CASREEFEAFF. CDR3 sequence (DNA): TGTGCCAGCCGGGAGGAGTTCGAAGCTTTCTTT. The rearrangement uses TRBV2 and TRBJ1-1, with unresolved D. CDR3 size: 11 residues. Trimming cost V 8 bases and J 8 bases, with 12 bases left between them. CDR1 and CDR2 from the germline V gene are SNHLY and FYNNEI. Together with reference TRBV2 and TRBJ1-1, the CDR3 gives the full variable domain: EPEVTQTPSHQVTQMGQEVILRCVPISNHLYFYWYRQILGQKVEFLVSFYNNEISEKSEIFDDQFSVERPDGSNFTLKIRSTKLEDSAMYFCASREEFEAFFGQGTRLTVV.

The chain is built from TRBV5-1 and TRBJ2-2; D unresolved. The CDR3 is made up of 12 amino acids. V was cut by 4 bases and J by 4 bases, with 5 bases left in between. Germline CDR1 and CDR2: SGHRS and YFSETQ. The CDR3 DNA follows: TGCGCCAGCAGCGGTTCCACCGGGGAGCTGTTTTTT. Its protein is CASSGSTGELFF.

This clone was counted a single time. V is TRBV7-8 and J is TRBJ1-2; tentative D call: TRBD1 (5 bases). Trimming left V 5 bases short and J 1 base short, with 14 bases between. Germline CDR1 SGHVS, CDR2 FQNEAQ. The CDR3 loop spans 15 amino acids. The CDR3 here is CASSPTQTVNYGYTF. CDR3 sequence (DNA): TGTGCCAGCAGCCCCACCCAGACAGTTAACTATGGCTACACCTTC.

The CDR3 DNA reads as TGTGCCAGTAGTATTTCCGGGGCGAACTACGAGCAGTACTTC. It codes for CASSISGANYEQYF. V gene TRBV19 combines with J gene TRBJ2-7, with D perhaps assigned TRBD1 or TRBD2 (5 bases each). This CDR3 has 14 amino acids. Germline assignment: CDR1 LNHDA and CDR2 SQIVND (reference sequence). V lost 3 bases and J lost 3, with 12 bases in between.